This entry features one TCR beta chain sequence. The table came from immunoSEQ multiplex PCR; TCRdb's copy has only in-frame clones and leaves some out. Of 500,000 to 850,000 clones in the sample, around 87% were seen once. The CDR3 has 18 residues. This sample is part of a study of shared T cell receptors in the human thymus. The data also belong to a second study, concerning human thymus T cells. From that study: Infants served as donors; they were healthy and Finnish and were having corrective surgery for congenital heart defects. Thymic tissue was derived from resections collected during corrective heart surgery. Thymic and blood repertoires appeared to carry a bias in their V and J gene usage.

The genes are TRBV21-1 and TRBJ2-1; the D segment call TRBD1 is taken from the table without a DNA check. TRBV21-1 is designated a pseudogene. This receptor was identified in a boy under two years old with a congenital heart defect. The sample comprised thymocytes. Here the CDR3 reads CASSKAQGAPCSYNEQFF. For the CDR3, the DNA is TGTGCCAGCAGCAAAGCACAGGGGGCTCCTTGCTCCTACAATGAGCAGTTCTTC.